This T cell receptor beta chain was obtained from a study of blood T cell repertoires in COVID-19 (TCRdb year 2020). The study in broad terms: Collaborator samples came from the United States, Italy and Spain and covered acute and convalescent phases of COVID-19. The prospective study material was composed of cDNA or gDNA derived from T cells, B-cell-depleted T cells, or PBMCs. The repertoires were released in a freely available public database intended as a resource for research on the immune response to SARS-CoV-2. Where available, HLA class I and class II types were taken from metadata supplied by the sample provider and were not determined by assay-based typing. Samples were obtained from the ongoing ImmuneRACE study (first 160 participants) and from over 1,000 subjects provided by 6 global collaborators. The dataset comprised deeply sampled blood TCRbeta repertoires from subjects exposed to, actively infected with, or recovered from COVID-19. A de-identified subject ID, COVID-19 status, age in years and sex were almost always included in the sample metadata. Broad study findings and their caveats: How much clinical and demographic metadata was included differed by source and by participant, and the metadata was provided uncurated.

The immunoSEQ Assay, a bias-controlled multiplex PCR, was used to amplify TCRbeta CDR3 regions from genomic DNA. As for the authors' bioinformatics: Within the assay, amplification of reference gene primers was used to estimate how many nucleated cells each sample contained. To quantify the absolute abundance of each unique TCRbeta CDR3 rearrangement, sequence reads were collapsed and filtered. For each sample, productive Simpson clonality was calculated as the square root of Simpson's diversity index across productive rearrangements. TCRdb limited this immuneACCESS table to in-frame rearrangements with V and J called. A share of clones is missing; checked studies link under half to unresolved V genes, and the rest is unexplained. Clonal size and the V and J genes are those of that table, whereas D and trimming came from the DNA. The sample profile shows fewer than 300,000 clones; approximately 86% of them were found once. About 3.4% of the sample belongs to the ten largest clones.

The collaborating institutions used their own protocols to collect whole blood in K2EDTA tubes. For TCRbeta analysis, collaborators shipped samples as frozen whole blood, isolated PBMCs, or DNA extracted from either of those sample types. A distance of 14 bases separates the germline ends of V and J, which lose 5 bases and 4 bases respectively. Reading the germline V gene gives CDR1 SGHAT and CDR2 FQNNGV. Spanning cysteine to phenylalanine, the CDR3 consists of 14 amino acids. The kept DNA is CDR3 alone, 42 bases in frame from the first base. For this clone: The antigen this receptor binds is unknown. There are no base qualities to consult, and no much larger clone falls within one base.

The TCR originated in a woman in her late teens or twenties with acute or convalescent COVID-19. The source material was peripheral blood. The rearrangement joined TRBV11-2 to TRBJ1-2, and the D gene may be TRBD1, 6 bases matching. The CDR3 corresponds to CASSPVTGTYGYTF. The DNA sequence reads TGTGCCAGCAGCCCCGTGACAGGAACCTATGGCTACACCTTC.